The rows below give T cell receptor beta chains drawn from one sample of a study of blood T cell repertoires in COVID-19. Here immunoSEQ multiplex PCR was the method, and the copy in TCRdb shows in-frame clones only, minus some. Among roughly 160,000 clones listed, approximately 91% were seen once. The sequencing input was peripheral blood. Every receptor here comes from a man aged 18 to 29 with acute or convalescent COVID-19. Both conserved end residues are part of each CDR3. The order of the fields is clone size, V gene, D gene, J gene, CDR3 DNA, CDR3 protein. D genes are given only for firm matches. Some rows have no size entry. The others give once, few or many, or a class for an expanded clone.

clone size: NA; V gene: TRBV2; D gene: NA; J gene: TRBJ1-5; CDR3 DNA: TGTGCCAGCAGTGCCCAAGCAGGCTATAGCAATCAGCCCCAGCATTTT; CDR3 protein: CASSAQAGYSNQPQHF
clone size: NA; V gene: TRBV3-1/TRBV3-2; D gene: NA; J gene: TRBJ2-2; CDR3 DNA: TGTGCCAGCAGCCAAGAGAAGGGGGGACTAACGAACACCGGGGAGCTGTTTTTT; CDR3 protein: CASSQEKGGLTNTGELFF
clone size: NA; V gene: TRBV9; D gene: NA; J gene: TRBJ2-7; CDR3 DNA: TGTGCCAGCAGCGTAGCTCCCTCAGCGGACGAGCAGTACTTC; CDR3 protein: CASSVAPSADEQYF
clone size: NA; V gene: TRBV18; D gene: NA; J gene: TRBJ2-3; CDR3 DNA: TGTGCCAGCTCGGCAGGGCCAGATACGCAGTATTTT; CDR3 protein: CASSAGPDTQYF
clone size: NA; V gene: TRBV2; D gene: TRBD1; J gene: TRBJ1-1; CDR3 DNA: TGTGCCAGCAGTGGGTCACAGGGGGCTTTCACTGAAGCTTTCTTT; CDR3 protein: CASSGSQGAFTEAFF
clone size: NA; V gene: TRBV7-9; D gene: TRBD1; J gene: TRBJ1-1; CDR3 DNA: TGTGCCAGCAGCTCCGGGACAGGGGAGAACACTGAAGCTTTCTTT; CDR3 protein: CASSSGTGENTEAFF
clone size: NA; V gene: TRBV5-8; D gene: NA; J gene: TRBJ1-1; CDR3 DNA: TGTGCCAGCAGCTTGGTATTTCGGGGAGAAGCTTTCTTT; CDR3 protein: CASSLVFRGEAFF
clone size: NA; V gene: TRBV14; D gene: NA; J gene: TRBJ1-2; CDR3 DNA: TGTGCCAGCAGCCAATCGACACAATCTTTCTGGGGCTACACCTTC; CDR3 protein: CASSQSTQSFWGYTF
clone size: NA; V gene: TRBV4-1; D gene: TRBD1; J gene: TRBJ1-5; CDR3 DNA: TGCGCCAGCAGCCCCCTAGGGACAGGGGGTCGGGGTCAGCCCCAGCATTTT; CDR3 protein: CASSPLGTGGRGQPQHF
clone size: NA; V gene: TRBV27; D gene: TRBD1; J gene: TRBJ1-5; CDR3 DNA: TGTGCCAGCAGCCATACAGGGGAGGATCAGCCCCAGCATTTT; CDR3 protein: CASSHTGEDQPQHF
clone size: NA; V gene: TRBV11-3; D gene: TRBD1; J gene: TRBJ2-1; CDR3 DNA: TGTGCCAGCAGCTCGAGACAAACAGGGGACAATGAGCAGTTCTTC; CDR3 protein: CASSSRQTGDNEQFF
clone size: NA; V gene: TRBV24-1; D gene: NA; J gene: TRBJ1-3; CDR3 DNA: TGTGCCACCAGTGAGACTACAGGAAACACCATATATTTT; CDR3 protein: CATSETTGNTIYF
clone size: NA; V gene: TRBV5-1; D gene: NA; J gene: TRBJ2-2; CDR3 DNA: TGCGCCAGCAGCGGGGAGAGCACCGGGGAGCTGTTTTTT; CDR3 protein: CASSGESTGELFF
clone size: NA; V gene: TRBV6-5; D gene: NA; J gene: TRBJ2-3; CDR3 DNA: TGTGCCAGCAGTTACGAGGGAGTTCCCGCAGATACGCAGTATTTT; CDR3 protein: CASSYEGVPADTQYF
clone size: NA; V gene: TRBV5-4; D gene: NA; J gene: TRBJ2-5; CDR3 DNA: TGTGCCATAGAGTCAGGGTCCCGGGAGACCCAGTACTTC; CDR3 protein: CAIESGSRETQYF
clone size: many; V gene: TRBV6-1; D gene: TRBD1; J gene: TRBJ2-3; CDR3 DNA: TGTGCCAGCAGTGGGAGCCCCCGGGACAGTTTCACAGATACGCAGTATTTT; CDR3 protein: CASSGSPRDSFTDTQYF
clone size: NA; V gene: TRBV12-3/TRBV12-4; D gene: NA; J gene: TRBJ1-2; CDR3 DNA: TGTGCCAGCAGTTTGGGCATCTTAAATGGCTACACCTTC; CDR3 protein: CASSLGILNGYTF
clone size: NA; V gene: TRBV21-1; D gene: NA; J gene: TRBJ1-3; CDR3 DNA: TGTGCCAGCAACCTGGGGCGAAACACCATATATTTT; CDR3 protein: CASNLGRNTIYF
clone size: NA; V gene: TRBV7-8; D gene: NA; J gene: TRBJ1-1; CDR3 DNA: TGTGCCAGCAGCTTAGAGCGGGGAGACACTGAAGCTTTCTTT; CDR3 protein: CASSLERGDTEAFF
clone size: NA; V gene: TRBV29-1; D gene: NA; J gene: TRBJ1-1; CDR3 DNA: TGCAGCGTTGGGGGAGTCAGAGCCGGGACTGAAGCTTTCTTT; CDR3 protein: CSVGGVRAGTEAFF
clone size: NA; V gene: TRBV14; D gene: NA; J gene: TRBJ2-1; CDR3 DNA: TGTGCCAGCAGCCAATCGAGTTGGTCCTACAATGAGCAGTTCTTC; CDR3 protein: CASSQSSWSYNEQFF
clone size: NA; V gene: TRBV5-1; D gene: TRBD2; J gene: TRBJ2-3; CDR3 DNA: TGCGCCAGCAGCGGACTGATACTCAGCGGGGGTGGAGATACGCAGTATTTT; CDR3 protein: CASSGLILSGGGDTQYF
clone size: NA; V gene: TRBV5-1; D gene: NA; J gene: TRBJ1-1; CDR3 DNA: TGCGCCAGCAGCTTGATGAGACAAGCTAACACTGAAGCTTTCTTT; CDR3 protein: CASSLMRQANTEAFF
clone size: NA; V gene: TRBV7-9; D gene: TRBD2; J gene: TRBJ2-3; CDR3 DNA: TGTGCCGGAGAACGAGCGGGGGCCGCAGATACGCAGTATTTT; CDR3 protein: CAGERAGAADTQYF
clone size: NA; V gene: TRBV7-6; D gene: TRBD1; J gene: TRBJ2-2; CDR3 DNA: TGTGCCAGCAGCTCTCTCTCCGACAGGGATGGAGGCGGGGAGCTGTTTTTT; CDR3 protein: CASSSLSDRDGGGELFF
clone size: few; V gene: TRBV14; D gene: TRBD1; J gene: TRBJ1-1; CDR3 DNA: TGTGCCAGCAGCCAGACAGACAGGGGCACTGAAGCTTTCTTT; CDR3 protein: CASSQTDRGTEAFF
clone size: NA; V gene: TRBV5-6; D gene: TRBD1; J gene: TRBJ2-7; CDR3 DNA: TGTGCCAGCAGCGAGGGACAGGAAACCTACGAGCAGTACTTC; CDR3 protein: CASSEGQETYEQYF
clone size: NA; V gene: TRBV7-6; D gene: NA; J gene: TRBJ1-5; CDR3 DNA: TGTGCCAGCAGCTTAGACGCAGGAACGGATCAGCCCCAGCATTTT; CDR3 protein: CASSLDAGTDQPQHF
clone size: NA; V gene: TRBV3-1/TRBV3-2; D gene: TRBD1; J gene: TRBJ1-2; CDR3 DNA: TGTGCCAGCAGCCCCGGGGGACAGGGATTAGTATATGGCTACACCTTC; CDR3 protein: CASSPGGQGLVYGYTF
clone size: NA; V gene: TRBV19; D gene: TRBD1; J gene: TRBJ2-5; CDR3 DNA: TGTGCCAGTAGTCCCCGACAGGGGGTGGTGGAGACCCAGTACTTC; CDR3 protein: CASSPRQGVVETQYF
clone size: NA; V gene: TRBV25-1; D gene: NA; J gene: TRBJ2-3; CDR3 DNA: TGTGCCAGCAGTGAGGCGGGGATAGGAACAGATACGCAGTATTTT; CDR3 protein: CASSEAGIGTDTQYF
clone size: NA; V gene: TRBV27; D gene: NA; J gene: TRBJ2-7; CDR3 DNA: TGTGCCAGCAGTTTGCAGGGGATGAGCTCCTACGAGCAGTACTTC; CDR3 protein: CASSLQGMSSYEQYF
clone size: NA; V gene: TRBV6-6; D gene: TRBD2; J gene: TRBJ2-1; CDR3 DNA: TGTGCCAGCAGTTCGGGACTAGCGTGGAATGAGCAGTTCTTC; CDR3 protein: CASSSGLAWNEQFF
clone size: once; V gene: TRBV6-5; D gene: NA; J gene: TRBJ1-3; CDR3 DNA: TGTGCCAGCAGTTTACATGGAGACTCTGGAAACACCATATATTTT; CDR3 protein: CASSLHGDSGNTIYF
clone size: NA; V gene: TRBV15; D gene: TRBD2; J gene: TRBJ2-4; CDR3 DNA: TGTGCCACCAGCAGGTCTAGCGGGGGGGCCGAAAACATTCAGTACTTC; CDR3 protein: CATSRSSGGAENIQYF
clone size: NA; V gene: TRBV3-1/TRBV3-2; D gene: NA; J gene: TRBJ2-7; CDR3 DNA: TGTGCCAGCAGCCAAGAGGAGCCCGGGGGACAGACCTACGAGCAGTACTTC; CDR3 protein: CASSQEEPGGQTYEQYF
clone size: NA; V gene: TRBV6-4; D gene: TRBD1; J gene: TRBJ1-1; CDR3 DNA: TGTGCCAGCAGCCGGGACAGGGGGCTTAAAGCTTTCTTT; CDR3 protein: CASSRDRGLKAFF
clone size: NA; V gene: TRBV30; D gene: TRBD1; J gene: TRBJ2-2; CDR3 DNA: TGTGCCTGGAGTAACAGGGGCAGGAACACCGGGGAGCTGTTTTTT; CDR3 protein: CAWSNRGRNTGELFF
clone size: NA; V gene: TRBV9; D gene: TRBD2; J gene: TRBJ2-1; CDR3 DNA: TGTGCCAGCAGCCGGATTCCCCGCGGGGGGGCGTCGGGTAATGAGCAGTTCTTC; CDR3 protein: CASSRIPRGGASGNEQFF
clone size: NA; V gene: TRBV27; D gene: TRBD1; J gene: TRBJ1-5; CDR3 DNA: TGTGCCAGCAGTCCCACGATCCGACAGGGGGACCAGCCCCAGCATTTT; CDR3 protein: CASSPTIRQGDQPQHF
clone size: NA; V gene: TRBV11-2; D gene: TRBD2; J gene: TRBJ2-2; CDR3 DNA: TGTGCCAGCAGGGTGAGAGCGGGGGACACCGGGGAGCTGTTTTTT; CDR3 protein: CASRVRAGDTGELFF
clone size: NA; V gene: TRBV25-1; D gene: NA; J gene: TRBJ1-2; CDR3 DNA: TGTGCCAGCGGGGAGGACCATCATGGCTACACCTTC; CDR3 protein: CASGEDHHGYTF
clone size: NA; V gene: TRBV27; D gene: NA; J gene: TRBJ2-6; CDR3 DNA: TGTGCCAGCAGGAAAATCGGGGCTGGGGCCAACGTCCTGACTTTC; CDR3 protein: CASRKIGAGANVLTF
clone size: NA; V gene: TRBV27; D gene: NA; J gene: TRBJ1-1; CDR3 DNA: TGTGCCAGCAGTTTTGACAACTCTGAAGCTTTCTTT; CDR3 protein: CASSFDNSEAFF
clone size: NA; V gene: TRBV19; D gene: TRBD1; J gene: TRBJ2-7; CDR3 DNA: TGTGCCAGTAGTACCCTACGGACAGGGGGCACCTACGAGCAGTACTTC; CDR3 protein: CASSTLRTGGTYEQYF
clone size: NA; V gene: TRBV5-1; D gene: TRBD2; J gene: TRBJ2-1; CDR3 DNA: TGCGCCAGCAGCTTTCCTAGCGGAGGGACCTACAATGAGCAGTTCTTC; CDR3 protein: CASSFPSGGTYNEQFF
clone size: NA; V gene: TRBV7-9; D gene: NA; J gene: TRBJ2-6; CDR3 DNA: TGTGCCAGCAGCTTAGCTACCGGGACAACCTTTTCTGGGGCCAACGTCCTGACTTTC; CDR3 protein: CASSLATGTTFSGANVLTF
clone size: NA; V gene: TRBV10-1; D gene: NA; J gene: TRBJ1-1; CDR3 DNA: TGCGCCAGCAGTGAGAAACAGGACACTGAAGCTTTCTTT; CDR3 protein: CASSEKQDTEAFF
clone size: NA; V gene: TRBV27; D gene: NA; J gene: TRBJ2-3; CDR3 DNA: TGTGCCAGCAGTTTCTTCGTCACAGATACGCAGTATTTT; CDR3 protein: CASSFFVTDTQYF
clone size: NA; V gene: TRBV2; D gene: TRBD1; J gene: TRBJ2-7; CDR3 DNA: TGTGCCAGCAGTGAAGCGGCGACAGGGGGCTACAACGAGCAGTACTTC; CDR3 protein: CASSEAATGGYNEQYF
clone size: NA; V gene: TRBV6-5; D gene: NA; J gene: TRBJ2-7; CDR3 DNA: TGTGCCAGCTCATCAGGCGGGCAGCTCGAGCAGTACTTC; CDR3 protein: CASSSGGQLEQYF
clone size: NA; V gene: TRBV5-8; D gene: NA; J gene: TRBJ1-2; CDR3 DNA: TGTGCCAGCAGCTGGACTCGTGGCTACACCTTC; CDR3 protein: CASSWTRGYTF
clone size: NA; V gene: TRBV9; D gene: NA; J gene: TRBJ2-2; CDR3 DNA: TGTGCCAGCAGTCTCGGGGTGGGCACCGGGGAGCTGTTTTTT; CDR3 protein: CASSLGVGTGELFF
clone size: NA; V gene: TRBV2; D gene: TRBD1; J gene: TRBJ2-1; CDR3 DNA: TGTGCCAGCCGGGGACAGGGTGACACTGAGCAGTTCTTC; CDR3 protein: CASRGQGDTEQFF
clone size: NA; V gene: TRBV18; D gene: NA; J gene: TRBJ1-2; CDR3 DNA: TGTGCCAGCTCACCAAACGGTCAGGGCGAGAACTATGGCTACACCTTC; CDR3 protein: CASSPNGQGENYGYTF
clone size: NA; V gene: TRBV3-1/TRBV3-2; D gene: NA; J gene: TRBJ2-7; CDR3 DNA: TGTGCCAGCAGCCATGAGTCCAACTCCTACGAGCAGTACTTC; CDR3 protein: CASSHESNSYEQYF
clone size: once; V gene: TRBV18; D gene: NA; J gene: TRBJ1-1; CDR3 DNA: TGTGCCAGCTCACCCTCTGGAGGGGAGATCACTGAAGCTTTCTTT; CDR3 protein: CASSPSGGEITEAFF